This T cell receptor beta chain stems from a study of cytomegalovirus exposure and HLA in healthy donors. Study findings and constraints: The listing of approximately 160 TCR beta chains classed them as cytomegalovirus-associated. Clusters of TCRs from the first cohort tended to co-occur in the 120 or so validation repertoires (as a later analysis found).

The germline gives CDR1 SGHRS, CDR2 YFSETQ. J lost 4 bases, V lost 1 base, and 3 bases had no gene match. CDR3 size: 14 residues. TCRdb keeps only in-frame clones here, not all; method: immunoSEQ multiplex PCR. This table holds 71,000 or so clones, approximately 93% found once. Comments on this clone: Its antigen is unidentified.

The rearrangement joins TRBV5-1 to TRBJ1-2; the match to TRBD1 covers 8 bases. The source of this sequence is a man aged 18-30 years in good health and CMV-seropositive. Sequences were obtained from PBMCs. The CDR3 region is CASSLLQGGYGYTF. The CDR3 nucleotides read TGCGCCAGCAGCTTGTTACAGGGGGGCTATGGCTACACCTTC.